What follows is one TCR beta chain and its context. Its specificity is not known. The data are from a study of cytomegalovirus exposure and HLA in healthy donors. About the study: The roughly 120 million unique TCR beta sequences, from about 170 million T cells, were found by an earlier analysis. Broader study findings: TCR beta V- and J-gene trimming, according to a later analysis, was linked to a missense DCLRE1C variant. Some TCR beta chains (164 of them) were listed as cytomegalovirus-associated.

Researchers ran the PCR with 60 Vbeta and 13 Jbeta primers. TCRdb's table, derived via immunoSEQ multiplex PCR, lists solely in-frame clones and lacks some. The table includes about 90,000 clones, around 90% detected once. The CDR3 is 15 amino acids. The V and J ends lost 4 bases and 4 bases respectively, with 15 bases between them. Germline CDR1 and CDR2: SGHDT and YYEEEE. This clonotype was obtained from a young man in good health and CMV-seronegative. The chain joins TRBV5-6 to TRBJ2-1; the D gene is possibly TRBD2 (6 bases). The sample consisted of PBMCs. The CDR3 bases are TGTGCCAGCAGCCGCGGGACGGCAGCATACAATGAGCAGTTCTTC. Residues: CASSRGTAAYNEQFF.